The clone carrying this T cell receptor beta chain was counted only a few times. The data originate from a study of early T cells in non-severe SARS-CoV-2 infection. Attachment of unique molecular identifiers to individual cDNA molecules was performed. One entry per CDR3 protein results from TCRdb running MiXCR on the 5' RACE reads. The sample shows some 77,000 distinct CDR3 sequences, about 9.6% of them seen only once. This TCR was sampled from an adult who was a healthcare worker with PCR-confirmed SARS-CoV-2 infection or an uninfected control (not recorded which). The sequenced sample was whole blood.

The chain's CDR3 is CSASLGAGGRNQPQHF. CDR3 DNA sequence: TGCAGTGCTTCCTTGGGGGCGGGAGGTCGCAATCAGCCCCAGCATTTT. The rearrangement uses TRBV20-1 and TRBJ1-5; a weak D match, TRBD1 (6 bases). CDR3 length: 16 amino acids. Trimming left V 5 bases short and J 2 bases short, with 19 bases between. Germline-derived CDR1 and CDR2 are DFQATT and SNEGSKA (reference sequence).